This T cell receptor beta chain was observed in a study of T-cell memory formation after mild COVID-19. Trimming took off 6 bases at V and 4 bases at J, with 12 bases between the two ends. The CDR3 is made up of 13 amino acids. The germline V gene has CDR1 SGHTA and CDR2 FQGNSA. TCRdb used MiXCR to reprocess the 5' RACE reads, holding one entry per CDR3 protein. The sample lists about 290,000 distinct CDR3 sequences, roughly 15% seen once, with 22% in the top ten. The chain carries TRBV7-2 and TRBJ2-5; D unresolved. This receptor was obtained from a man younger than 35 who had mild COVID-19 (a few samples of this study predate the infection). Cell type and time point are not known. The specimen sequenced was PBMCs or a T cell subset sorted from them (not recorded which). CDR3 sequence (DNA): TGTGCCAGCAGTCGGAAGAGTGGAGAGACCCAGTACTTC. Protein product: CASSRKSGETQYF.